This T cell receptor beta chain is drawn from a study of blood T cell repertoires in COVID-19. TCRdb keeps only in-frame clones here, not all; method: immunoSEQ multiplex PCR. The repertoire consists of under 350,000 clones, with more than 85% occurring once and the leading ten covering roughly 5%. The germline CDR1 and CDR2 sequences are LNHNV and YYDKDF (reference sequence). The CDR3 sequence is 16 residues long. The J segment lost 2 bases and the V segment lost 0 bases, leaving 6 bases of the junction unmatched. Material: peripheral blood. This chain uses TRBV15 with TRBJ2-7; TRBD2 matches at 8 bases. This receptor was obtained from a man aged 35 to 55 with acute or convalescent COVID-19. The DNA of the CDR3 is TGTGCCACCAGCAGAGAGTTTCCAGCGGGGGCCTACGAGCAGTACTTC. Its translation: CATSREFPAGAYEQYF.